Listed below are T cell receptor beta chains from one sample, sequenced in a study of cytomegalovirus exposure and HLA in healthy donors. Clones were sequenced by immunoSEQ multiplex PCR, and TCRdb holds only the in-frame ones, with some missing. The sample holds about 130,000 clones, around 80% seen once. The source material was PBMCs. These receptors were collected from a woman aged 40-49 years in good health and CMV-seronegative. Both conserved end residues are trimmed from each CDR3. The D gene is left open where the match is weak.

CDR3: AISEPKSGTQDTQY; J: TRBJ2-3; V: TRBV10-3; D: TRBD2
CDR3: ASSLGAVSYTGELF; J: TRBJ2-2; V: TRBV5-6; D: .
CDR3: ASSISLEEYSNQPQH; J: TRBJ1-5; V: TRBV19; D: .
CDR3: ASSDRGQGAIGYT; J: TRBJ1-2; V: TRBV2; D: TRBD1
CDR3: ASSLRVEGNTEAF; J: TRBJ1-1; V: TRBV13; D: .
CDR3: ASSQRHGSPLH; J: TRBJ1-6; V: TRBV25-1; D: .
CDR3: ASSPSFGNTIY; J: TRBJ1-3; V: TRBV6-5; D: .
CDR3: ASSQDHRTSSGQAYEQY; J: TRBJ2-7; V: TRBV4-3; D: TRBD2
CDR3: SVAPGDPYEQY; J: TRBJ2-7; V: TRBV29-1; D: .
CDR3: ASREDRGGNTEAF; J: TRBJ1-1; V: TRBV27; D: TRBD1
CDR3: ASSLGAQANQETQY; J: TRBJ2-5; V: TRBV5-1; D: .
CDR3: ASSFAQGTQY; J: TRBJ2-3; V: TRBV13; D: .
CDR3: ASGFFVGTGRYSNQPQH; J: TRBJ1-5; V: TRBV12-5; D: TRBD1
CDR3: ASSSVSGNTIY; J: TRBJ1-3; V: TRBV7-9; D: .
CDR3: ASSIVGTSGYNEQF; J: TRBJ2-1; V: TRBV19; D: TRBD2
CDR3: ASKAGGVHEQY; J: TRBJ2-7; V: TRBV6-5; D: TRBD2
CDR3: ASSPTGGYGYT; J: TRBJ1-2; V: TRBV19; D: TRBD1
CDR3: ASSRQGTGNTIY; J: TRBJ1-3; V: TRBV5-4; D: TRBD1
CDR3: ASSLSPSRRSEAF; J: TRBJ1-1; V: TRBV7-3; D: .
CDR3: ATSRAGGKLF; J: TRBJ1-4; V: TRBV15; D: .
CDR3: ASSPGLDRVSYEQY; J: TRBJ2-7; V: TRBV5-1; D: TRBD1
CDR3: ASSLQGKSEKLF; J: TRBJ1-4; V: TRBV6-1; D: TRBD1
CDR3: ASSVGQGVYEQY; J: TRBJ2-7; V: TRBV28; D: TRBD1
CDR3: ASTHFGLATGELF; J: TRBJ2-2; V: TRBV7-8; D: TRBD2
CDR3: ASSEGLAGDEQF; J: TRBJ2-1; V: TRBV27; D: TRBD2
CDR3: ASSEGVAGGQGTDTQY; J: TRBJ2-3; V: TRBV6-1; D: TRBD2
CDR3: ASSYRDRGNSPLH; J: TRBJ1-6; V: TRBV6-6; D: TRBD1
CDR3: ASSLARGDTEAF; J: TRBJ1-1; V: TRBV5-1; D: TRBD1
CDR3: ASIIPGQEYEQY; J: TRBJ2-7; V: TRBV2; D: TRBD1
CDR3: ASSSRVNQPQH; J: TRBJ1-5; V: TRBV12-5; D: .
CDR3: ASSPGTSGGTDTQY; J: TRBJ2-3; V: TRBV5-4; D: TRBD2
CDR3: ASSRDISNQPQH; J: TRBJ1-5; V: TRBV7-2; D: .
CDR3: SVEVGGDTEAF; J: TRBJ1-1; V: TRBV29-1; D: .
CDR3: ASSPVDGGAYNEQF; J: TRBJ2-1; V: TRBV27; D: TRBD2
CDR3: ASLPASGRNEQF; J: TRBJ2-1; V: TRBV2; D: TRBD2
CDR3: ASSFLGERKSATQY; J: TRBJ2-3; V: TRBV6-5; D: .
CDR3: AAGQNYEQY; J: TRBJ2-7; V: TRBV6-5; D: .
CDR3: ASSTGLAGEGETQY; J: TRBJ2-5; V: TRBV7-2; D: TRBD2
CDR3: ASSIGTGEWDTQY; J: TRBJ2-3; V: TRBV19; D: TRBD1
CDR3: ASSLVAGDAYEQY; J: TRBJ2-7; V: TRBV7-8; D: .
CDR3: ASSQDLTESYEQY; J: TRBJ2-7; V: TRBV4-1; D: .
CDR3: ASSQPTGGSWDTEAF; J: TRBJ1-1; V: TRBV4-2; D: TRBD1
CDR3: ASSLQDSNEQY; J: TRBJ2-7; V: TRBV27; D: .
CDR3: ASTQTDMNTEAF; J: TRBJ1-1; V: TRBV6-1; D: .
CDR3: ASSQVGQGDYGYT; J: TRBJ1-2; V: TRBV4-3; D: TRBD1
CDR3: ASSIPGELGTRETQY; J: TRBJ2-5; V: TRBV5-6; D: .
CDR3: ATISGRSLSSYNEQF; J: TRBJ2-1; V: TRBV2; D: TRBD2
CDR3: ATNPATSGVGEQF; J: TRBJ2-1; V: TRBV19; D: .
CDR3: ASSIDRSGNTIY; J: TRBJ1-3; V: TRBV7-6; D: .
CDR3: ASSQDRGTGNEKLF; J: TRBJ1-4; V: TRBV4-2; D: TRBD1
CDR3: ASKNLTGITGELF; J: TRBJ2-2; V: TRBV6-6; D: .
CDR3: SAATSGRVTDTQY; J: TRBJ2-3; V: TRBV29-1; D: TRBD2
CDR3: SVGGGSGNTIY; J: TRBJ1-3; V: TRBV29-1; D: .
CDR3: ASGMAGEAF; J: TRBJ1-1; V: TRBV7-9; D: .
CDR3: ARSQSTGGLAYGYT; J: TRBJ1-2; V: TRBV7-9; D: TRBD1
CDR3: ATQLGTAYNSPLH; J: TRBJ1-6; V: TRBV19; D: TRBD1
CDR3: ASSLAGRSVLNTEAF; J: TRBJ1-1; V: TRBV5-1; D: .
CDR3: ASSLGGGRNEQF; J: TRBJ2-1; V: TRBV11-3; D: TRBD2
CDR3: ASSLGLGGEQY; J: TRBJ2-7; V: TRBV7-2; D: .